The source of this TCR beta chain is a study of T cell changes during pregnancy in multiple sclerosis. Generated by immunoSEQ multiplex PCR, the TCRdb table keeps only in-frame clones and is missing some. The sample has 90,000 to 95,000 clones; around 93% are singletons. Germline V gives CDR1 SEHNR, CDR2 FQNEAQ (reference sequence). Trimming pared 5 bases from V and 5 bases from J, leaving 15 bases between. CDR3 length: 14 residues. This clone has only a few counts. The sequence came from a female donor with multiple sclerosis, enrolled in a pregnancy study. Here the sequenced sample was peripheral blood, taken before pregnancy. The V gene is TRBV7-9, the J gene TRBJ1-2; the D gene is possibly TRBD1 (5 bases). Written as DNA, the CDR3 is TGTGCCAGCAGCCTCGAACAGGCCCGATATGGCTACACCTTC. Residues: CASSLEQARYGYTF. Complete variable domain (other parts from reference TRBV7-9 and TRBJ1-2): DTGVSQNPRHKITKRGQNVTFRCDPISEHNRLYWYRQTLGQGPEFLTYFQNEAQLEKSRLLSDRFSAERPKGSFSTLEIQRTEQGDSAMYLCASSLEQARYGYTFGSGTRLTVV.